This T cell receptor (beta chain) was profiled in a study of blood T cell repertoires in COVID-19. Study-level information: Nucleic acid was either cDNA or gDNA, and it came from T cells, B-cell-depleted T cells, or PBMCs.

V was trimmed by 3 bases and J by 8 bases, leaving 10 bases between them. The length of the CDR3 is 12 residues. CDR1 is GTSNPN, CDR2 SVGIG, per germline (reference sequence). Libraries were prepared by immunoSEQ multiplex PCR; TCRdb keeps only in-frame clonotypes and omits some of them. The profile shows a few hundred thousand clones, 65% to 85% of them singletons. This study enrolled people aged roughly 18 to 89 from about 26 US geographic areas. The rearrangement uses TRBV30 and TRBJ1-4; D gene ambiguous. Input material: PBMCs or T cells enriched from blood (not recorded which). This TCR derives from a man aged 45 to 65 who had recovered from COVID-19. In DNA form, the CDR3 reads TGTGCCTGGAGGGCAGGCCTAGAAAAACTGTTTTTT. This codes for CAWRAGLEKLFF.